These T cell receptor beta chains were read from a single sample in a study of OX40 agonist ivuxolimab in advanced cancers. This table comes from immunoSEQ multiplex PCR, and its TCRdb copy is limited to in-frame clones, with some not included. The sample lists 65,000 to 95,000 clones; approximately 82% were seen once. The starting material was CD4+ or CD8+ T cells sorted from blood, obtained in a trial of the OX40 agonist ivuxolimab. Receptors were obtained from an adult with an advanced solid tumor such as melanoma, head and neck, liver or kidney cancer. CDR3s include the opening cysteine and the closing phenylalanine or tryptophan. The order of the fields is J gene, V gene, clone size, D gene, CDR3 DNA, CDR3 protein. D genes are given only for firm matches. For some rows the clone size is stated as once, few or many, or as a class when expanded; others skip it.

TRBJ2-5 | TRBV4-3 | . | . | TGCGCCAGCAGCCAAGAACCGCGCCGCGGAGAGACCCAGTACTTC | CASSQEPRRGETQYF
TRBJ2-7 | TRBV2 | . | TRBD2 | TGTGCCAGCAGTGAAAGGACTAGCGGGAGGAGCTCCTACGAGCAGTACTTC | CASSERTSGRSSYEQYF
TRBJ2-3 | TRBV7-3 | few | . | TGTGCCAGCAGCCTCACTAGCTACGCAGATACGCAGTATTTT | CASSLTSYADTQYF
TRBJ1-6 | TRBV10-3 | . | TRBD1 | TGTGCCATCAGCCGACAGGGGGCAAATTCACCCCTCCACTTT | CAISRQGANSPLHF
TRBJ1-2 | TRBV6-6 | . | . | TGTGCCAGCAACCGAGGGACGGACTATGGCTACACCTTC | CASNRGTDYGYTF
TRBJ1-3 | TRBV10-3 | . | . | TGTGCCATCAGGAGTTCAGGGAGGAACGGAAACACCATATATTTT | CAIRSSGRNGNTIYF
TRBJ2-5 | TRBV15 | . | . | TGTGCCACCAGCAGACCCCCGGGGTACCAAGGGTACCAAGAGACCCAGTACTTC | CATSRPPGYQGYQETQYF
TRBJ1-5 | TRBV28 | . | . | TGTGCCAGCACCCAACCGGGACAAAACTGGCAGCCCCAGCATTTT | CASTQPGQNWQPQHF
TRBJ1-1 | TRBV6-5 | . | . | TGTGCCAGCAGTTATGGTCAGGCCCGTCGAGAAGCTTTCTTT | CASSYGQARREAFF
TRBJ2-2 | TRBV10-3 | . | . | TGTGCCATCAGTGAGTCGGGAGTTGGGCGGAGCACCGGGGAGCTGTTTTTT | CAISESGVGRSTGELFF
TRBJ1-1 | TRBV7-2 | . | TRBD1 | TGTGCCAGCAGTCTCCAGGGGGACACTGAAGCTTTCTTT | CASSLQGDTEAFF
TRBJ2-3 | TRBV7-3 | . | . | TGTGCCAGCAGCTTATCAGGTGGCACGCAGTATTTT | CASSLSGGTQYF
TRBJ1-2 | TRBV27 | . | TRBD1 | TGTGCCAGCAGTTCGGGACAGCTTAACTATGGCTACACCTTC | CASSSGQLNYGYTF
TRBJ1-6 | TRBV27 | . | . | TGTGCCAGCAGTTCGCCCGGCAGGGGAGGTAATAATTCACCCCTCCACTTT | CASSSPGRGGNNSPLHF
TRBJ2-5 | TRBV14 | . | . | TGTGCCAGCAGCCAAGAATACAGCCAAGAGACCCAGTACTTC | CASSQEYSQETQYF
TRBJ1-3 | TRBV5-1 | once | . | TGCGCCAGCAGCTTGGACAGCTATATCTCTGGAAACACCATATATTTT | CASSLDSYISGNTIYF
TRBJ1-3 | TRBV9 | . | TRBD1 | TGTGCCAGCAGCGCGACAGGGGGGAGCTCTGGAAACACCATATATTTT | CASSATGGSSGNTIYF
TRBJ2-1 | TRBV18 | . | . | TGTGCCAGCTCACAGTTTAAGGACTACAGCAATGAGCAGTTCTTC | CASSQFKDYSNEQFF
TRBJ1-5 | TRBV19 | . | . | TGTGCCAGTAGTATAGAAGGTAATCAGCCCCAGCATTTT | CASSIEGNQPQHF
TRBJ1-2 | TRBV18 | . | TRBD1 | TGTGCCAGCTCACCGACAGGGGGCAAAAACTATGGCTACACCTTC | CASSPTGGKNYGYTF
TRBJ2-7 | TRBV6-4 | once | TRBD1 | TGTGCCAGCAGTGAACAGGCAGGGGGCTTGTACGAGCAGTACTTC | CASSEQAGGLYEQYF
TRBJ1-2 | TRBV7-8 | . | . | TGTGCCAGCAGCTTACGCCACAACTATGGCTACACCTTC | CASSLRHNYGYTF
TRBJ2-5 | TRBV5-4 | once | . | TGTGCCAGCAGCCCCTTACAGGGATCGGAGACCCAGTACTTC | CASSPLQGSETQYF
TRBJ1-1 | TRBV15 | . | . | TGTGCCACCAGCAGAGATCTCGGGGCCTATGAAGCTTTCTTT | CATSRDLGAYEAFF
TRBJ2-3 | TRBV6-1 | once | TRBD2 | TGTGCCAGCATACGACTAGCGCGGAGCACAGATACGCAGTATTTT | CASIRLARSTDTQYF
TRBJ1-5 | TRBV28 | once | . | TGTGCCAGCAGTTCCCAGCGAGGGCATCAGCCCCAGCATTTT | CASSSQRGHQPQHF
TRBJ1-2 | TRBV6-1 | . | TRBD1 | TGTGCCAGCCGGCGGGACAGGGAGGCGAATGGCTACACCTTC | CASRRDREANGYTF
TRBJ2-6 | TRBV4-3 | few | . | TGCGCCAGCAGCCAGCAGACTGGCTCTGGGGCCAACGTCCTGACTTTC | CASSQQTGSGANVLTF
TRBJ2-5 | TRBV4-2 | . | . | TGTGCCAGCAGCCCGATCGCGGACCCCGGGCAGACCCAGTACTTC | CASSPIADPGQTQYF
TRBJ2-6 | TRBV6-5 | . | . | TGTGCCAGCAGTTACGCCTTCTCTGGGGCCAACGTCCTGACTTTC | CASSYAFSGANVLTF
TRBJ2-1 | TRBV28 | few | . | TGTGCCAGCATAGTGGGGGGCTCCTACAATGAGCAGTTCTTC | CASIVGGSYNEQFF
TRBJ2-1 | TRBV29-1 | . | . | TGCAGCCGATCCGAGTTGGCGGGGCTGACGGGAAATGAGCAGTTCTTC | CSRSELAGLTGNEQFF
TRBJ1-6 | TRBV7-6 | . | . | TGTGCCAGCAGCTGGGGAGCTCCGGGGGCTAATTCACCCCTCCACTTT | CASSWGAPGANSPLHF
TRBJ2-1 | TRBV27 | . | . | TGTGCCAGCAGTTCCCAAGTTACCCGCCGCGAGCAGTTCTTC | CASSSQVTRREQFF
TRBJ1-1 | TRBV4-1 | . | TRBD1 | TGCGCCAGCAGCCAGAGGGTCAGGGGGGCTGAAGCTTTCTTT | CASSQRVRGAEAFF
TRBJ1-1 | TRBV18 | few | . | TGTGCCAGCTCACCAGGGATTGACTCTGAAGCTTTCTTT | CASSPGIDSEAFF
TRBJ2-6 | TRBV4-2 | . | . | TGTGCCAGCAGCCAATTATCCGGGGGCTTCCCTGGGGCCAACGTCCTGACTTTC | CASSQLSGGFPGANVLTF
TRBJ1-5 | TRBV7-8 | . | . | TGTGCCAGCAGCTTAGCCCCGACAAGGGGCGCATCTCAGCCCCAGCATTTT | CASSLAPTRGASQPQHF
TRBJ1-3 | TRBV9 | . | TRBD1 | TGTGCCAGCAGCGTAAACTCCGGGACAGTTTCTGGAAACACCATATATTTT | CASSVNSGTVSGNTIYF
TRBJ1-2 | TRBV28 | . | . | TGTGCCAGCAGTCCCACCCAAAGGGGCTACACCTTC | CASSPTQRGYTF
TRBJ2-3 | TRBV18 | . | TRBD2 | TGTGCCAGCTCACCACCAGGGGAGGGTACAGATACGCAGTATTTT | CASSPPGEGTDTQYF
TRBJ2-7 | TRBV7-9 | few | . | TGTGCCAGCAGCTTAGTCGGGGACTCGGCCTCGGGCGAGCAGTACTTC | CASSLVGDSASGEQYF
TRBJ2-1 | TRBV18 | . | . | TGTGCCAGCTCACCACCGGGGTGGAGAGCCAATGAGCAGTTCTTC | CASSPPGWRANEQFF
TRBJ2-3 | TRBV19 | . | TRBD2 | TGTGCCAGTAGTATAAACCTTGGGGGACTATCGATGGATACGCAGTATTTT | CASSINLGGLSMDTQYF
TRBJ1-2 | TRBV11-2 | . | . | TGTGCCAGCAGCTTAATCCTGGACTCCACGACGAGAATTGACACCTTC | CASSLILDSTTRIDTF
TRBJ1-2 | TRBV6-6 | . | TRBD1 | TGTGCCAGCAGACCCGGACAGGGTAGCTATGGCTACACCTTC | CASRPGQGSYGYTF
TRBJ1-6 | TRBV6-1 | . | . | TGTGCCAGCAGTGGAACAGCTTTCAATTCACCCCTCCACTTT | CASSGTAFNSPLHF